One and the same sample provided the 29 T cell receptor beta chains below, sequenced in a study of blood T cells in healthy people across ages. A second PCR of 7 to 11 cycles used a sample-barcoded 5' primer and a J-beta primer mix. One entry per CDR3 protein, called by TCRdb with MiXCR from the 5' RACE reads. The table lists more than 550,000 distinct CDR3 sequences, 20% to 25% of them singletons, with under 25% in the top ten. The sequencing sample was made of blood. These receptors were taken from a man in his 70s in good health.

This clonotype was counted ten times or more. The chain's CDR3 is CASSSQGALSPLHF. The CDR3 bases are TGTGCCAGCAGCAGTCAGGGGGCTCTCTCACCCCTCCACTTT. J is TRBJ1-6 and V is TRBV7-9, with 8 bases that match TRBD1. CDR1 is SEHNR, CDR2 FQNEAQ, per germline (reference sequence). Trimming at V came to 5 bases and at J to 10 bases, leaving 7 bases not matched to a gene. This CDR3 region has 14 residues.

This clonotype was counted once. This clone may be a read error of a much larger clone one base away. The chain is built from TRBV9 and TRBJ2-3, with D perhaps given as TRBD1 or TRBD2 (5 bases each). Germline V gives CDR1 SGDLS, CDR2 YYNGEE. The CDR3 totals 15 residues. V was clipped by 3 bases and J by 4 bases, with 15 bases between them. The CDR3 spells CASSGRDGRADTQYF. As DNA, the CDR3 is TGTGCCAGCAGCGGACGGGACGGCCGCGCAGATACGCAGTATTTT.

The rearrangement links TRBV5-1 to TRBJ1-2; a weak D match, TRBD1 (5 bases). CDR1 is SGHRS, CDR2 YFSETQ, per germline. The CDR3 is made up of 15 amino acids. V was shortened by 0 bases and J by 5 bases, with 14 bases between the two germline ends. The CDR3 DNA follows: TGCGCCAGCAGCTTGGCCCCTGGAGGGACTTATGGCTACACCTTC. Its translation: CASSLAPGGTYGYTF.

The rearrangement uses TRBV5-1 and TRBJ1-5; D not certain. This CDR3 spans 13 amino acids. Germline values: CDR1 SGHRS, CDR2 YFSETQ. Trimming removed 2 bases from V and 3 bases from J, with 6 bases in between. DNA of the CDR3: TGCGCCAGCAGCTTCCAGGTCAATCAGCCCCAGCATTTT. Translating gives CASSFQVNQPQHF.

The genes are TRBV28 and TRBJ2-1; D is ambiguous. The V end was cut by 7 bases, the J end by 7 bases, with 11 bases between. Germline lookup yields CDR1 MDHEN and CDR2 SYDVKM. The CDR3 consists of 12 residues. The CDR3 loop reads CASNPLGNEQFF. CDR3 bases: TGTGCCAGCAACCCACTGGGAAATGAGCAGTTCTTC.

The rearrangement links TRBV20-1 to TRBJ2-5; D possibly corresponds to TRBD1 (5 bases). The end of the DNA is better explained by TRBJ2-1, so the J call may be wrong. This CDR3 contains 13 residues. From germline, CDR1 is DFQATT and CDR2 SNEGSKA (reference sequence). This chain's CDR3 is CSARDLDSDEQFF. The CDR3, as DNA: TGCAGTGCTAGAGACCTAGACAGCGATGAGCAGTTCTTC.

The chain employs TRBV12-3 or TRBV12-4 and TRBJ2-6; TRBD1 agrees at 8 bases. With 6 bases clipped from V and 3 bases from J, the junction kept 1 base outside the gene matches. This CDR3 has 14 residues. The CDR3 protein is CASRDRDGANVLTF. CDR3 DNA sequence: TGTGCCAGCAGGGACAGGGATGGGGCCAACGTCCTGACTTTC.

This clonotype was counted between two and nine times. The chain has TRBV24-1 and TRBJ1-1; D unclear. Trimming removed 4 bases at V and 10 bases at J, with 18 bases between. Germline V gene data show CDR1 as KGHDR and CDR2 as SFDVKD. This CDR3 comprises 14 residues. The DNA for the CDR3 is TGTGCCACCAGTGACTTAGACCTCCGCGATGGAGCTTTCTTT. This translates into CATSDLDLRDGAFF.

Regarding this clonotype: The junction shows a germline mismatch at one end, possibly a read error. This chain connects TRBV6-2 or TRBV6-3 to TRBJ2-5, with 10 bases that match TRBD2. This CDR3 has 18 amino acids. The germline V gene encodes CDR1 MNHEY and CDR2 SVGEGT. CDR3 sequence (DNA): TGTGCCAGCAGTTACGAGTTGGGTAGCGGGAGGCCTTACAATGAGCAGCTCTTC. Protein: CASSYELGSGRPYNEQLF.

V gene TRBV5-1 combines with J gene TRBJ2-2; D not resolved. CDR3 length equals 15 residues. V lost 3 bases and J lost 7, with 16 bases in between. CDR1 is SGHRS and CDR2 is YFSETQ in the germline V gene. This chain's CDR3 is CASSSTSTWGGELFF. The DNA of the CDR3 is TGCGCCAGCAGCTCGACCTCAACCTGGGGCGGGGAGCTGTTTTTT.

This clonotype appeared a few times. The junction and the germline gene differ at one end; a read error may be behind it. This chain connects TRBV7-9 to TRBJ1-1; no definite D call. The CDR3 is 14 residues long. Germline V gene lookup returns CDR1 SEHNR and CDR2 FQNEAQ (reference sequence). CDR3 amino acids: CTSSHLSDTNEAFF. CDR3 in DNA: TGTACCAGCAGCCACCTCTCCGATACCAACGAAGCTTTCTTT. Full variable domain (rest looked up from reference TRBV7-9 and TRBJ1-1): DTGVSQNPRHKITKRGQNVTFRCDPISEHNRLYWYRQTLGQGPEFLTYFQNEAQLEKSRLLSDRFSAERPKGSFSTLEIQRTEQGDSAMYLCTSSHLSDTNEAFFGQGTRLTVV.

The V call is TRBV18, the J call TRBJ2-3; no clear D. Germline V gene sequence: CDR1 KGHSH, CDR2 LQKENI. V lost 6 bases, J lost 2 bases, and 12 bases lay in between. The CDR3 totals 14 residues. The CDR3 nucleotides are TGTGCCAGCTCGCCGACGGATTACACAGATACGCAGTATTTT. This gives the protein CASSPTDYTDTQYF.

This clonotype was found a few times. The chain uses TRBV19 and TRBJ2-3; 8 bases match TRBD2. The V gene's germline CDR1 is LNHDA and CDR2 SQIVND (reference sequence). The trim removed 4 bases at V and 5 bases at J, leaving 11 bases unmatched. CDR3 length equals 16 residues. CDR3: CASSNRGGSTVDTQYF. The DNA for the CDR3 is TGTGCCAGTAGTAATCGGGGGGGCTCAACGGTAGATACGCAGTATTTT.

The rearrangement uses TRBV7-8 and TRBJ2-7; a weak D match, TRBD1 (7 bases). V was clipped by 7 bases and J by 1 base, with 14 bases between them. This CDR3 spans 14 amino acids. Per the germline V gene, CDR1 is SGHVS and CDR2 is FQNEAQ. CDR3 nucleotide sequence: TGTGCCAGCAAACAGGGGAGGAGTTCCTACGAGCAGTACGTC. This translates into CASKQGRSSYEQYV.

This clonotype has a handful of counts. The chain recombines TRBV4-1 with TRBJ2-4, with 8 bases lining up with TRBD1. The germline V gene has CDR1 MGHRA and CDR2 YSYEKL. With 5 bases clipped from V and 8 bases from J, the junction kept 14 bases outside the gene matches. The CDR3 runs to 16 residues. CDR3 sequence (DNA): TGCGCCAGCAGCAACCGTGACAGGGGAGTATCGGACATTCAGTACTTC. Protein: CASSNRDRGVSDIQYF.

V gene TRBV24-1 combines with J gene TRBJ2-2, with D possibly being TRBD2 (5 bases). Germline V CDR1 and CDR2: KGHDR, SFDVKD. The CDR3 is 14 amino acids. Between the trimmed V and J ends, which lost 6 bases and 1 base, there was a span of 8 bases. Here the CDR3 reads CATSPAENTGELFF. The CDR3 DNA follows: TGTGCCACCAGTCCAGCGGAGAACACCGGGGAGCTGTTTTTT.

This clonotype was seen more than once but under ten times. The chain's CDR3 is CASSPMVGNSAYEQYF. The CDR3 nucleotides read TGTGCCAGCAGCCCAATGGTCGGCAACAGTGCCTACGAGCAGTACTTC. The chain employs TRBV3-1 and TRBJ2-7; D is ambiguous. CDR3 size: 16 residues. Germline V CDR1 and CDR2: LGHDT, YNNKEL (reference sequence). The V end lost 4 bases, the J end lost 2 bases, and 18 bases lay between the germline ends.

In its sample, this clonotype was seen a few times. V usage is TRBV3-1 and J usage is TRBJ2-5; D gene unclear. In germline, CDR1 is LGHDT, CDR2 YNNKEL (reference sequence). Trimming took 0 bases from V and 2 from J, leaving 10 bases between them. This CDR3 region has 15 residues. This CDR3 reads CASSQDHRRQETQYF. CDR3 bases: TGTGCCAGCAGCCAAGACCACCGACGTCAAGAGACCCAGTACTTC.

A few counts support this clonotype. V is TRBV27 and J is TRBJ2-1; D gene unclear. Trimming removed 5 bases from V and 0 bases from J, with 11 bases in between. The CDR3 has 15 amino acids. CDR1 and CDR2 (germline): MNHEY, SMNVEV (reference sequence). The CDR3 region is CASSPDWDSYNEQFF. The CDR3 coding sequence is TGTGCCAGCAGTCCCGACTGGGACTCCTACAATGAGCAGTTCTTC.

This clonotype was found a few times. The genes are TRBV5-1 and TRBJ2-3; 7 bases match TRBD1. V lost 4 bases and J lost 5; bases outside the gene matches: 13. The CDR3 covers 16 residues. Germline V gene lookup returns CDR1 SGHRS and CDR2 YFSETQ. CDR3 protein: CASSLARGTAIDTQYF. Here the CDR3 DNA reads TGCGCCAGCAGCCTCGCCCGTGGGACAGCAATAGATACGCAGTATTTT.

The J gene is TRBJ2-7, the V gene TRBV29-1, with D maybe TRBD1 (5 bases). The CDR3 extends over 16 amino acids. Germline values: CDR1 SQVTM, CDR2 ANQGSEA. V shed 0 bases and J shed 2 bases, with 17 bases lying between them. CDR3 DNA: TGCAGCGTTGAAGAGCCGAACAGGTCCGCAGCCTACGAGCAGTACTTC. It codes for CSVEEPNRSAAYEQYF.

V is TRBV12-3 or TRBV12-4 and J is TRBJ1-1, with 7 bases lining up with TRBD1. The CDR3 consists of 13 residues. V gave up 10 bases and J gave up 2 bases; unmatched junction bases: 7. CDR3 in DNA: TGTGCCACCCGAACAGGGGTAAACACTGAAGCTTTCTTT. This gives the protein CATRTGVNTEAFF.

The chain combines TRBV14 with TRBJ2-2, with TRBD1 matching over 8 bases. The germline gives CDR1 SGHDN, CDR2 FVKESK. Trimming removed 5 bases from V and 7 bases from J; junction bases left unmatched: 18. CDR3 length equals 18 residues. The CDR3 coding sequence is TGTGCCAGCAGCAAAGGGCTCTGGACAGGGCTTGGAGACGGGGAGCTGTTTTTT. Translated, it gives CASSKGLWTGLGDGELFF. The full variable domain, rest sourced from reference TRBV14 and TRBJ2-2, is EAGVTQFPSHSVIEKGQTVTLRCDPISGHDNLYWYRRVMGKEIKFLLHFVKESKQDESGMPNNRFLAERTGGTYSTLKVQPAELEDSGVYFCASSKGLWTGLGDGELFFGEGSRLTVL.

This clonotype was observed a handful of times. The V call is TRBV7-6, the J call TRBJ1-4; D remains unclear. Germline-derived CDR1 and CDR2 are SGHVS and FNYEAQ. This CDR3 contains 16 residues. Trimming left V 5 bases short and J 8 bases short, with 21 bases between. The CDR3 protein is CASSPLVGRLEEKLFF. CDR3 DNA sequence: TGTGCCAGCAGCCCACTGGTTGGCAGACTCGAAGAAAAACTGTTTTTT. Full variable domain (rest looked up from reference TRBV7-6 and TRBJ1-4): GAGVSQSPRYKVTKRGQDVALRCDPISGHVSLYWYRQALGQGPEFLTYFNYEAQQDKSGLPNDRFSAERPEGSISTLTIQRTEQRDSAMYRCASSPLVGRLEEKLFFGSGTQLSVL.

The chain links TRBV10-3 to TRBJ2-1, with no clear D. The CDR3 consists of 14 residues. V lost 2 bases and J 4 bases, leaving 9 bases between the germline ends. Germline V lookup: CDR1 ENHRY, CDR2 SYGVKD. CDR3 nucleotide sequence: TGTGCCATCAGTGAGCCGACCCTGTACAATGAGCAGTTCTTC. This sequence encodes CAISEPTLYNEQFF.

Ten or more counts support this clonotype. This likely comes from a read error, as the CDR3 has no conserved phenylalanine or tryptophan at its end. The V call is TRBV10-3, the J call TRBJ2-5, with a weak D call TRBD2 (5 bases). Germline V CDR1 and CDR2: ENHRY, SYGVKD. The V gene lost 0 bases and the J gene lost 11 bases, with 10 bases spanning the gap. The CDR3 consists of 12 residues. CDR3 protein: CAISESSREQYV. CDR3 coding DNA: TGTGCCATCAGTGAGTCGTCGAGGGAGCAGTACGTC.

Only a few counts were recorded for this clonotype. The chain combines TRBV6-1 with TRBJ2-1; 10 bases map to TRBD1. Germline CDR1 and CDR2: MNHNS and SASEGT. This CDR3 has 15 amino acids. V shed 6 bases, J shed 6 bases, and the junction held 8 bases outside the gene matches. The CDR3 DNA sequence: TGTGCCAGCAGGGGACAGGGGTTTTTCTTCAATGAGCAGTTCTTC. Encoded protein: CASRGQGFFFNEQFF.

The V and J genes are TRBV19 and TRBJ2-2, with a possible D match to TRBD2 (5 bases). The length of the CDR3 is 14 residues. Per germline, CDR1 LNHDA and CDR2 SQIVND (reference sequence). The germline V and J ends were trimmed by 9 bases and 6 bases, with 17 bases remaining between them. As DNA, the CDR3 is TGTGCCAGCCGAATCGGGATTTCGGCCGGGGAGCTGTTTTTT. Translating gives CASRIGISAGELFF. Complete variable domain (other parts from reference TRBV19 and TRBJ2-2): DGGITQSPKYLFRKEGQNVTLSCEQNLNHDAMYWYRQDPGQGLRLIYYSQIVNDFQKGDIAEGYSVSREKKESFPLTVTSAQKNPTAFYLCASRIGISAGELFFGEGSRLTVL.

For this clonotype: The junction departs from the called germline gene at one end, perhaps through a read error. The rearrangement joins TRBV20-1 to TRBJ1-5; 8 bases are a match to TRBD1. The CDR3 contains 11 residues. Germline V lookup: CDR1 DFQATT, CDR2 SNEGSKA (reference sequence). The CDR3 loop is CSARHMTGEYF. CDR3 DNA: TGCAGTGCTAGACATATGACAGGGGAGTATTTT.